These 14 T cell receptor beta chains were sequenced from one sample in a study of patients and donors after allogeneic stem cell transplantation. TCRdb passed the RT-PCR reads through MiXCR, listing each CDR3 protein once. Of roughly 200,000 distinct CDR3 sequences listed, over 30% are singletons. What was sequenced was blood, either unsorted or a sorted T cell fraction (not recorded which). The source of these receptors is a human donor who was either an allogeneic HSCT recipient or a stem cell or donor lymphocyte infusion donor (not recorded which). It is not recorded whose cells these are; they may come from a transplant donor.

The J gene is TRBJ2-3, the V gene TRBV18, with D possibly TRBD1 on 6 matching bases. The CDR3 runs to 14 residues. Germline V CDR1 and CDR2: KGHSH, LQKENI. V was clipped by 3 bases and J by 4 bases, with 11 bases between them. This CDR3 reads CASSPTQGSDTQYF. DNA of the CDR3: TGTGCCAGCTCACCGACGCAGGGGTCAGATACGCAGTATTTT.

The chain joins TRBV15 to TRBJ1-5, with TRBD1 matching 11 bases. V gave up 3 bases and J gave up 2 bases; unmatched junction bases: 9. The CDR3 contains 18 residues. Germline V gene sequence: CDR1 LNHNV, CDR2 YYDKDF (reference sequence). As DNA, the CDR3 is TGTGCCACCAGCAGTAGGGACAGGGGGAGAATTGGCAATCAGCCCCAGCATTTT. It is translated as CATSSRDRGRIGNQPQHF.

This chain connects TRBV11-3 to TRBJ2-1; 9 bases are a match to TRBD2. The CDR3 contains 15 residues. Germline V gene data show CDR1 as SGHNT and CDR2 as YENEEA. V shed 2 bases, J shed 7 bases, and the junction held 6 bases outside the gene matches. The CDR3 coding sequence is TGTGCCAGCAGCTTAAATCTAGCGGGGATGAATGAGCAGTTCTTC. It translates to CASSLNLAGMNEQFF. The full variable domain, its missing parts supplied by reference TRBV11-3 and TRBJ2-1, is EAGVVQSPRYKIIEKKQPVAFWCNPISGHNTLYWYLQNLGQGPELLIRYENEEAVDDSQLPKDRFSAERLKGVDSTLKIQPAELGDSAVYLCASSLNLAGMNEQFFGPGTRLTVL.

The chain links TRBV11-1 to TRBJ2-3; 9 positions match TRBD1. This CDR3 region has 14 residues. The V gene's germline CDR1 is SGHAT and CDR2 FQDESV (reference sequence). J gave up 8 bases and V 5 bases, and 8 bases lay outside the gene matches. In nucleotides, the CDR3 is TGTGCCAGCAGCCTGGACAGGGGTCAGGGTACGCAGTATTTT. Amino acid sequence: CASSLDRGQGTQYF.

This clonotype has more than one count but fewer than ten. The V gene is TRBV18, the J gene TRBJ1-1; no definite D call. CDR3 length: 13 residues. Trimming pared 2 bases from V and 1 base from J, leaving 5 bases between. From germline, CDR1 is KGHSH and CDR2 LQKENI. CDR3 sequence reads: CASSPIGNTEAFF. The DNA of the CDR3 is TGTGCCAGCTCACCAATCGGGAACACTGAAGCTTTCTTT. Together with reference TRBV18 and TRBJ1-1, the CDR3 gives the full variable domain: NAGVMQNPRHLVRRRGQEARLRCSPMKGHSHVYWYRQLPEEGLKFMVYLQKENIIDESGMPKERFSAEFPKEGPSILRIQQVVRGDSAAYFCASSPIGNTEAFFGQGTRLTVV.

This clonotype has only a few counts. V is TRBV5-5 and J is TRBJ1-3, with 8 bases lining up with TRBD1. With V trimmed by 0 bases and J by 0 bases, 5 bases remained unmatched. Germline V gene data show CDR1 as SGHKS and CDR2 as YYEKEE (reference sequence). The CDR3 consists of 17 residues. The CDR3 reads CASSLGTGHLSGNTIYF. The CDR3 nucleotides read TGTGCCAGCAGCTTGGGGACAGGGCATCTCTCTGGAAACACCATATATTTT.

The table lists this clonotype with many counts. The rearrangement links TRBV15 to TRBJ1-1, with TRBD1 as a possible D gene (6 bases). Trimming took 0 bases from V and 8 from J, leaving 10 bases between them. The CDR3 spans 13 residues. Germline CDR1 and CDR2: LNHNV and YYDKDF (reference sequence). CDR3 in amino acids: CATSRDDDREAFF. CDR3 in DNA: TGTGCCACCAGCAGAGATGATGACAGGGAAGCTTTCTTT.

In this sample, this clonotype turned up a few times. The rearrangement links TRBV12-3 or TRBV12-4 to TRBJ1-2; D is perhaps TRBD1 (6 bases). The V end lost 4 bases, the J end lost 4 bases, and 13 bases lay between the germline ends. The CDR3 has 14 residues. CDR3 DNA sequence: TGTGCCAGCAGTTCTAGACAGGTCCTCTATGGCTACACCTTC. It yields the protein CASSSRQVLYGYTF.

The V and J genes are TRBV6-2 or TRBV6-3 and TRBJ1-5, with D maybe TRBD1 (5 bases). V shed 6 bases and J shed 3 bases, with 15 bases lying between them. Germline V gene data show CDR1 as MNHEY and CDR2 as SVGEGT. The CDR3 contains 15 residues. The CDR3 region has the DNA TGTGCCAGCAGACCCAGACAGTTAGTCAATCAGCCCCAGCATTTT. As protein: CASRPRQLVNQPQHF.

This clonotype was seen just once. The chain combines TRBV6-1 with TRBJ2-3, with D possibly being TRBD1 (5 bases). Trimming took off 2 bases at V and 0 bases at J, with 12 bases between the two ends. The V gene's germline CDR1 is MNHNS and CDR2 SASEGT. This CDR3 has 16 residues. The DNA for the CDR3 is TGTGCCAGCAGTGAAACGCAGGGCCTAAGCACAGATACGCAGTATTTT. Translation: CASSETQGLSTDTQYF.

The chain carries TRBV2 and TRBJ2-7, with TRBD2 identical over 8 bases. The CDR3 covers 17 residues. Germline V CDR1 and CDR2: SNHLY, FYNNEI. V shed 6 bases and J 6 bases; nucleotides not matched to a gene: 19. The chain's CDR3 is CASSQRGSGMTSAEQYF. Here the CDR3 DNA reads TGTGCCAGCAGCCAGAGGGGCAGTGGTATGACTAGCGCCGAGCAGTACTTC.

The chain links TRBV4-1 to TRBJ2-7; 7 positions agree with TRBD1. V dropped 1 base and J dropped 0; count of bases not matched to a gene: 3. The CDR3 contains 15 residues. CDR1 is MGHRA and CDR2 is YSYEKL in the germline V gene. For the CDR3, the DNA is TGCGCCAGCAGCCAAGGGCAGGGGGACTCCTACGAGCAGTACTTC. Its protein is CASSQGQGDSYEQYF.

In its sample, this clonotype was seen a few times. This chain uses TRBV12-3 or TRBV12-4 with TRBJ1-3; D not resolved. The V end lost 1 base, the J end lost 6 bases, and 4 bases lay between the germline ends. This CDR3 has 12 amino acids. In DNA, the CDR3 is TGTGCCAGCAGTTTAGTTTCAAACACCATATATTTT. It encodes CASSLVSNTIYF.

The chain uses TRBV5-5 and TRBJ1-2, with D maybe TRBD1 (6 bases). This CDR3 spans 15 amino acids. V was pared by 1 base and J by 4 bases, with 14 bases between. Germline V lookup: CDR1 SGHKS, CDR2 YYEKEE (reference sequence). The chain's CDR3 is CASSLYGGAGYGYTF. DNA of the CDR3: TGTGCCAGCAGCTTGTATGGGGGCGCGGGCTATGGCTACACCTTC.